This section outlines one T cell receptor (beta chain) sequence together with its context. The antigen remains unidentified. This record belongs to a study of T cell responses to AZD1222 COVID-19 vaccine. Points from the study as a whole: Sampled repertoires all dated from after the peak T cell response.

Produced via immunoSEQ multiplex PCR; TCRdb's table is partial and in-frame only. This table has approximately 150,000 clones, around nine tenths appearing once. The sequence came from an adult who received the AZD1222 COVID-19 vaccine. The sequenced sample was peripheral blood, obtained 28 days after the second AZD1222 dose.

This CDR3 is CAISDREGNYGYTF. The CDR3 nucleotides read TGTGCCATCAGTGACAGGGAAGGGAACTATGGCTACACCTTC. The V call is TRBV10-3, the J call TRBJ1-2, with D possibly being TRBD1 (5 bases). Germline V lookup: CDR1 ENHRY, CDR2 SYGVKD. V dropped 3 bases and J dropped 2 bases, with 10 bases sitting between them. The CDR3 length is 14 residues.